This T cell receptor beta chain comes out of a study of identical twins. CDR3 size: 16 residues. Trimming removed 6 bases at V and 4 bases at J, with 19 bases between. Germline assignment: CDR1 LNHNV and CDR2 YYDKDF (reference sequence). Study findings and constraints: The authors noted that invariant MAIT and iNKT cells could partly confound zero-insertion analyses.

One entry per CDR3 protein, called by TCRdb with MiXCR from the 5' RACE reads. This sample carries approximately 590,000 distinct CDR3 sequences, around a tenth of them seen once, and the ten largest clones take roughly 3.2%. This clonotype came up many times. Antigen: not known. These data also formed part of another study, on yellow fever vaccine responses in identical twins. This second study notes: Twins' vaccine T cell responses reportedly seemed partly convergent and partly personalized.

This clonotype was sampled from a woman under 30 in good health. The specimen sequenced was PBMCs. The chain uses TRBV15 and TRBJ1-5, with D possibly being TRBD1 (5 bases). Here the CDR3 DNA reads TGTGCCACCAGGCCAGATCGGCAGGGTGGGAATCAGCCCCAGCATTTT. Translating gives CATRPDRQGGNQPQHF.